The T cell receptor (beta chain) described here comes from a study of blood T cell repertoires in COVID-19. About the research overall: Whether acute or convalescent, the COVID-19 samples came from the United States, Italy and Spain. Sources were T cells, B-cell-depleted T cells, or PBMCs; the material itself was cDNA or gDNA.

CDR3 size: 14 residues. In germline, CDR1 is SEHNR, CDR2 FQNEAQ (reference sequence). Trimming shortened V by 3 bases and J by 1 base, and 9 bases separated the two germline ends. Original processing notes: For nucleated cells, counts were estimated from reference gene primer amplification. Measured with immunoSEQ multiplex PCR; TCRdb has only the in-frame clones, and not every one. V and J calls plus clone size are reproduced from that table; the DNA served to infer D and trimming. The repertoire holds about 130,000 clones, with about 80% as singletons. This receptor was obtained from a man aged 35-49 years with active or convalescent COVID-19. The V and J genes are TRBV7-9 and TRBJ1-1, with D tentatively TRBD1 (5 bases). Sequenced input: peripheral blood. This chain's CDR3 is CASSFLGQNTEAFF. Written as DNA, the CDR3 is TGTGCCAGCAGCTTTCTCGGACAGAACACTGAAGCTTTCTTT.